These T cell receptor beta chains were read from a single sample in a study of T cells in Graves' hyperthyroidism and ophthalmopathy. MiXCR, run by TCRdb on the multiplex PCR reads, gives a single entry per CDR3 protein. The profile shows around 200,000 distinct CDR3 sequences, 15% to 20% of them singletons. Specimen: blood. These receptors were taken from a woman in her fifties or sixties with Graves' hyperthyroidism. Both conserved end residues are part of each CDR3. Each record gives: CDR3 length, clone size, D gene, J gene, V gene, CDR3 DNA, CDR3 protein. D genes are given only for firm matches. Size is stated for part of the rows, as once, few or many counts, or as a class when the clone is expanded.

>15|many|TRBD1|TRBJ1-2|TRBV5-1
TGCGCCAGCAGCTTGGCGCAGGGGGCTGGCTATGGCTACACCTTC
CASSLAQGAGYGYTF
>13|many|TRBD1|TRBJ2-7|TRBV27
TGTGCCAGCAGTGACAGGGGCGCCTACGAGCAGTACTTC
CASSDRGAYEQYF
>14|.|TRBD1|TRBJ2-7|TRBV11-3
TGTGCCAGCAGCTTACCCCAGGGGGCTTACGAGCAGTACTTC
CASSLPQGAYEQYF
>13|many|TRBD1|TRBJ2-7|TRBV7-3
TGTGCCAGCAGCTTGGGACAGGGCAACGAGCAGTACTTC
CASSLGQGNEQYF
>13|few|.|TRBJ2-1|TRBV20-1
TGCAGTGCTAGAATTAGCTCGAAGAATGAGCAGTTCTTC
CSARISSKNEQFF
>14|many|TRBD1|TRBJ1-1|TRBV24-1
TGTGCCACCAGTAGTTCAGGGGGACATACTGAAGCTTTCTTT
CATSSSGGHTEAFF
>15|many|TRBD2|TRBJ2-7|TRBV19
TGTGCCAGTAGTACACGGACTAGCGGATACTACGAGCAGTACTTC
CASSTRTSGYYEQYF
>14|.|.|TRBJ2-7|TRBV7-2
TGTGCCAGCAGCTTAGTGGGGGAGTTGCGCGAGCAGTACTTC
CASSLVGELREQYF
>16|many|TRBD2|TRBJ2-7|TRBV6-5
TGTGCCAGCAGTTACTCCTGGGCTAGCGGGAGCTACGAGCAGTACTTC
CASSYSWASGSYEQYF
>13|many|.|TRBJ2-2|TRBV28
TGTGCCAGCAGTCCCACAGGGACCGGGGAGCTGTTTTTT
CASSPTGTGELFF
>13|.|.|TRBJ1-2|TRBV6-1
TGTGCCAGCAGAGGAGAGGCCTCGTATGGCTACACCTTC
CASRGEASYGYTF
>16|few|TRBD2|TRBJ2-2|TRBV20-1
TGCAGTGCTAGAGATCTGGGGACTAGCGGTACCGGGGAGCTGTTTTTT
CSARDLGTSGTGELFF
>15|many|.|TRBJ1-6|TRBV7-9
TGTGCCAGCAGCTTAGCGTTGACCTATAATTCACCCCTCCACTTT
CASSLALTYNSPLHF
>13|many|.|TRBJ2-7|TRBV6-1
TGTGCCAGCAGTCCCCGGGTCGACTTAGAGCAGTACTTC
CASSPRVDLEQYF
>13|many|.|TRBJ2-1|TRBV9
TGTGCCAGCAGCGTTGGGGGAGCCGATGAGCAGTTCTTC
CASSVGGADEQFF
>14|many|.|TRBJ2-2|TRBV3-1
TGTGCCAGCAGCCAAGTCAGGGTAACCGGGGAGCTGTTTTTT
CASSQVRVTGELFF
>15|few|.|TRBJ1-6|TRBV19
TGTGCCAGTACCATGATGGAGAGGAGTAATTCACCCCTCCACTTT
CASTMMERSNSPLHF
>19|.|TRBD2|TRBJ2-5|TRBV28
TGTGCCAGCAGCCATTCGGGCACTAGCGGGGGGACGCCTCGGGAGACCCAGTACTTC
CASSHSGTSGGTPRETQYF
>16|many|TRBD1|TRBJ2-1|TRBV7-9
TGTGCCAGCAGCTTACCCCTTAGGACAGGGATCAATGAGCAGTTCTTC
CASSLPLRTGINEQFF
>15|many|.|TRBJ2-5|TRBV11-2
TGTGCCAGCAGCTTCCGGGAGAGGCCTAAAGAGACCCAGTACTTC
CASSFRERPKETQYF
>18|.|.|TRBJ1-4|TRBV18
TGTGCCAGCTCACCCCACGAAGCGAGGAGGGAATACGCTGAAAAACTGTTTTTT
CASSPHEARREYAEKLFF
>13|.|.|TRBJ1-5|TRBV27
TGTGCCAGCAGTTCTACCCTGGGCCAGCCCCAGCATTTT
CASSSTLGQPQHF
>17|many|TRBD2|TRBJ2-1|TRBV28
TGTGCCAGCAGTTTAGCGGGAGGGCGTAGGTCCTACAATGAGCAGTTCTTC
CASSLAGGRRSYNEQFF
>15|few|.|TRBJ1-4|TRBV7-9
TGTGCCAGCAGCCGCAATCAAGCAACTAATGAAAAACTGTTTTTT
CASSRNQATNEKLFF
>14|many|.|TRBJ1-2|TRBV7-9
TGTGCCAGCAGGCCTATGGGGCGTGTCTATGGCTACACCTTC
CASRPMGRVYGYTF
>15|many|.|TRBJ2-7|TRBV20-1
TGCAGTGCTAGAGTCCGCGGAAGACTTACCTACGAGCAGTACTTC
CSARVRGRLTYEQYF
>13|.|TRBD1|TRBJ1-4|TRBV10-3
TGTGCCATCAGAGGGGACAGAGAAGAAAAACTGTTTTTT
CAIRGDREEKLFF
>13|many|.|TRBJ1-6|TRBV6-5
TGTGCCAGCAGTTACTCGGCGGGTTCACCCCTCCACTTT
CASSYSAGSPLHF
>13|many|.|TRBJ1-5|TRBV12-3/TRBV12-4
TGTGCCAGCAGTGACCCTAACAATCAGCCCCAGCATTTT
CASSDPNNQPQHF
>15|many|TRBD2|TRBJ2-3|TRBV7-8
TGTGCCAGCAGCTCGTCTAGCGGGGGGGGGGCTCCGCAGTATTTT
CASSSSSGGGAPQYF
>13|many|.|TRBJ1-1|TRBV6-5
TGTGCCAGCAGTTACTTGGAAAACGCTGAAGCTTTCTTT
CASSYLENAEAFF
>16|many|TRBD2|TRBJ2-1|TRBV3-1
TGTGCCAGCAGCCAAGCGTCCGGACTAGCGGACAATGAGCAGTTCTTC
CASSQASGLADNEQFF
>16|once|TRBD1|TRBJ2-3|TRBV24-1
TGTGCCACCAGTGATAGGACAGGGGGGCTCACAGATACGCGGTATTTT
CATSDRTGGLTDTRYF
>16|many|.|TRBJ2-7|TRBV11-2
TGTGCCAGCAGCTCCTGGGCGGGACCGAGCTCCTACGAGCAGTACTTC
CASSSWAGPSSYEQYF
>13|many|.|TRBJ1-2|TRBV19
TGTGCCAGTAGTGGGGGGCCTCTTTGGAGCTACACCTTC
CASSGGPLWSYTF
>16|many|TRBD2|TRBJ2-5|TRBV20-1
TGCAGTGCTAGAGATCCCCCCGGGGGGGCGAGGGAGACCCAGTACTTC
CSARDPPGGARETQYF
>13|many|.|TRBJ1-1|TRBV5-1
TGCGCCAGCAGCTTCGGAAACGGTTATGAAGCTTTCTTT
CASSFGNGYEAFF
>14|many|.|TRBJ2-2|TRBV7-9
TGTGCCAGCAGCCCGAGCCCGAGAGCCGGGGAGCTGTTTTTT
CASSPSPRAGELFF
>17|many|TRBD1|TRBJ1-5|TRBV2
TGTGCCAGCAGTGAAGAGACAGGGGGCATCTTAAATCAGCCCCAGCATTTT
CASSEETGGILNQPQHF
>15|many|TRBD2|TRBJ2-3|TRBV5-1
TGCGCCAGCAGCTTCCCGGGGGGGCCTTACGATACGCAGTATTTT
CASSFPGGPYDTQYF
>16|many|TRBD1|TRBJ1-3|TRBV20-1
TGCAGTGCTAGACCCGCCAGGGGGGGTTCTGGAAACACCATATATTTT
CSARPARGGSGNTIYF
>14|.|.|TRBJ2-2|TRBV4-1
TGCGCCAGCAGCCTCCAGGGTAGGGCCGGGGAGCTGTTTTTT
CASSLQGRAGELFF
>16|many|.|TRBJ2-5|TRBV20-1
TGCAGTGCTAGAGTTCCCTCCCCGGGATTTCAAGAGACCCAGTACTTC
CSARVPSPGFQETQYF
>15|.|.|TRBJ1-3|TRBV7-9
TGTGCCAGCAGCACGACATGGACCTCTGGAAACACCATATATTTT
CASSTTWTSGNTIYF
>13|many|.|TRBJ1-2|TRBV14
TGTGCCAGCAGCCCTCAAAGCCCCTATGGCTACACCTTC
CASSPQSPYGYTF
>15|many|.|TRBJ2-4|TRBV2
TGTGCCAGCAGTGGACAGTCCTTAGCCAAAAACATTCAGTACTTC
CASSGQSLAKNIQYF
>13|many|TRBD1|TRBJ1-6|TRBV29-1
TGCAGCGTTGGAGGGACAGGGGATTCACCCCTCCACTTT
CSVGGTGDSPLHF
>16|many|TRBD2|TRBJ2-3|TRBV5-1
TGCGCCAGCAGCTTTCTAGCGGGGGCTAGCACAGATACGCAGTATTTT
CASSFLAGASTDTQYF
>13|.|.|TRBJ2-5|TRBV5-1
TGCGCCAGCAGCTTGGTTAGAGAAGAGACCCAGTACTTC
CASSLVREETQYF
>15|many|.|TRBJ1-6|TRBV5-1
TGCGCCAGCAGCTTTCAGGCCGCGGATAATTCACCCCTCCACTTT
CASSFQAADNSPLHF
>14|many|.|TRBJ1-6|TRBV20-1
TGCAGTGCTAGCGCAGGCTTGGAGGGTTCACCCCTCCACTTT
CSASAGLEGSPLHF
>15|few|.|TRBJ1-2|TRBV15
TGTGCCACCAGCAGAGATGCAGGGGTCGACTATGGCTACACCTTC
CATSRDAGVDYGYTF
>19|many|TRBD1|TRBJ1-3|TRBV6-6
TGTGCCAGCAGTTACTCGATTCGTACGGGACAGGGGCCTGGAAACACCATATATTTT
CASSYSIRTGQGPGNTIYF
>12|many|.|TRBJ1-2|TRBV7-9
TGTGCCAGCAGTCTCCCTCTCTATGGCTACACCTTC
CASSLPLYGYTF
>14|.|.|TRBJ1-1|TRBV6-2/TRBV6-3
TGTGCCAGCAGACTGACGTACATGAACACTGAAGCTTTCTTT
CASRLTYMNTEAFF
>12|many|.|TRBJ2-7|TRBV5-1
TGCGCCAGCAGCTTGGTCAGAAACGAGCAGTACTTC
CASSLVRNEQYF
>15|many|.|TRBJ1-6|TRBV11-2
TGTGCCAGCAGCTTAGACGGTGGAGCTAATTCACCCCTCCACTTT
CASSLDGGANSPLHF
>13|many|TRBD1|TRBJ2-7|TRBV20-1
TGCAGTGCCCGGACAGGGGGCTCCTACGAGCAGTACTTC
CSARTGGSYEQYF
>15|many|.|TRBJ1-2|TRBV20-1
TGCAGTGCTAGAGAGGGGAGGGGCTGGGGCTATGGCTACACCTTC
CSAREGRGWGYGYTF
>19|.|.|TRBJ2-2|TRBV6-1
TGTGCCAGCAGTGAGGCCCGAGGGGCCCGGGCGGGGAACACCGGGGAGCTGTTTTTT
CASSEARGARAGNTGELFF